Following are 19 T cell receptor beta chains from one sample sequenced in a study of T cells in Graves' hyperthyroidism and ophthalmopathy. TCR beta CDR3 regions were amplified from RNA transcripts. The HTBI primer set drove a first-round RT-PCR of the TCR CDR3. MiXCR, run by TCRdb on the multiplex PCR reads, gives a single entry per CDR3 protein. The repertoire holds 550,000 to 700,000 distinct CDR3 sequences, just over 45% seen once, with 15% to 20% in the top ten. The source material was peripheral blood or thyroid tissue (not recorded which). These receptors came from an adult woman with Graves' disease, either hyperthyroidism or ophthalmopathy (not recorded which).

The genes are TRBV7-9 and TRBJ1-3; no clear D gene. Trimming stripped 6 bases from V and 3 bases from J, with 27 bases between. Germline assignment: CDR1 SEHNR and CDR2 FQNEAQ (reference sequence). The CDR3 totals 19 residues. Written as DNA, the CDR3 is TGTGCCAGCAGTTACTCGATCCCCCCTCTATGTGGTGGTGGAAACACCATATATTTT. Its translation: CASSYSIPPLCGGGNTIYF.

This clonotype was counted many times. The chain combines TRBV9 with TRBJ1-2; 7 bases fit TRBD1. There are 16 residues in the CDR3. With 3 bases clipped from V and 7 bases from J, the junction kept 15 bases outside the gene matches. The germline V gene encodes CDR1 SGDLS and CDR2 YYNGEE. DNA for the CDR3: TGTGCCAGCAGCGGGGGGACAGCCCAAGCCTCTTTTGGCTACACCTTC. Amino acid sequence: CASSGGTAQASFGYTF.

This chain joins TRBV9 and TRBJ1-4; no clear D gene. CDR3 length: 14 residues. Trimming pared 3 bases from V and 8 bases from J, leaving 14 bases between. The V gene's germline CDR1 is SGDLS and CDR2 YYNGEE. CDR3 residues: CASSGSNTEEKLFF. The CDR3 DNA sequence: TGTGCCAGCAGCGGCTCCAACACTGAAGAAAAACTGTTTTTT.

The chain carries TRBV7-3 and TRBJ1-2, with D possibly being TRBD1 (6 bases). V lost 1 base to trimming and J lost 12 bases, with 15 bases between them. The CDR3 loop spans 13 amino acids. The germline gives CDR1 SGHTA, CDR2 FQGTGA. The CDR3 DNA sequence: TGTGCCAGCAGCTTAAGGGGGGGCTCTGGAAACACCTTC. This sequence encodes CASSLRGGSGNTF.

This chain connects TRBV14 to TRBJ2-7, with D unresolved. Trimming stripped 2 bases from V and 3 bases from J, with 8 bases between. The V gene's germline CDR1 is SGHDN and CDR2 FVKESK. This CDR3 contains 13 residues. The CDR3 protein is CASSQINGYEQYF. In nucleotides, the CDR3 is TGTGCCAGCAGCCAAATCAACGGCTACGAGCAGTACTTC.

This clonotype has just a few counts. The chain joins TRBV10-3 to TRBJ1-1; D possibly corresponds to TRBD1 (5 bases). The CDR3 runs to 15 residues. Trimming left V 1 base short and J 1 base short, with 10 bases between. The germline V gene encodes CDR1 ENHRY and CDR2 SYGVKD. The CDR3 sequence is CAISEYGTANTEAFF. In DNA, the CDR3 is TGTGCCATCAGTGAGTATGGGACGGCGAACACTGAAGCTTTCTTT.

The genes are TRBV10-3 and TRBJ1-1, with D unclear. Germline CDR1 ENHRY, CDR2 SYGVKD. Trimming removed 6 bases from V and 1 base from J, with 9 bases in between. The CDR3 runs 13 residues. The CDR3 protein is CAIRKTENTEAFF. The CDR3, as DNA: TGTGCCATCAGGAAGACGGAGAACACTGAAGCTTTCTTT.

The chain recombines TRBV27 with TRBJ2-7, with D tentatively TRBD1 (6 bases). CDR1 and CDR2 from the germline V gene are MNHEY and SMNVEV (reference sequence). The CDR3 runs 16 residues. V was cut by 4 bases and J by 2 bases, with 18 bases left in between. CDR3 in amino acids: CASSYIRDTVTYEQYF. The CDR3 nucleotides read TGTGCCAGCAGTTACATCCGGGACACAGTAACCTACGAGCAGTACTTC.

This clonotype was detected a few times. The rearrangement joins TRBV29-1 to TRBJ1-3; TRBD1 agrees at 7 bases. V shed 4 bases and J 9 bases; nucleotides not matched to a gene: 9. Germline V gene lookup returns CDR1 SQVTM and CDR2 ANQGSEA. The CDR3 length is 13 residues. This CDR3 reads CSVGYRGRGTIYF. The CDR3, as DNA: TGCAGCGTTGGGTACAGGGGCCGGGGCACCATATATTTT.

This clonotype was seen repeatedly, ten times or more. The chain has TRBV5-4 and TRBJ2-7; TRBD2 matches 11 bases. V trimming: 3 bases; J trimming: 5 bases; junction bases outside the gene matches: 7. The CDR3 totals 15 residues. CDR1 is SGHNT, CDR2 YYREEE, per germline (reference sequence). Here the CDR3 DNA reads TGTGCCAGCAGCTCTACTAGCGGGAGATCGGACGAGCAGTACTTC. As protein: CASSSTSGRSDEQYF.

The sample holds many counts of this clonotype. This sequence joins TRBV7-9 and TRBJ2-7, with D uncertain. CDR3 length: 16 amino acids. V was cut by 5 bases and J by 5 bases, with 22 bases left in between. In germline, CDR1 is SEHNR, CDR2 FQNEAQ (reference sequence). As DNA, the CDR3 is TGTGCCAGCAGCCCAGCCTATACTGGTAGCTGGGACGAGCAGTACTTC. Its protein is CASSPAYTGSWDEQYF.

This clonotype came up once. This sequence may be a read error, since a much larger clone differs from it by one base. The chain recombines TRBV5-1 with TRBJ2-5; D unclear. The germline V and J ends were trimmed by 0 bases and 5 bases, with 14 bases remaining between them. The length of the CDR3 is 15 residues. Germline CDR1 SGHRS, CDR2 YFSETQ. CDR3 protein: CASSLAGVATETQYF. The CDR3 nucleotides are TGCGCCAGCAGCTTGGCCGGCGTGGCTACCGAGACCCAGTACTTC.

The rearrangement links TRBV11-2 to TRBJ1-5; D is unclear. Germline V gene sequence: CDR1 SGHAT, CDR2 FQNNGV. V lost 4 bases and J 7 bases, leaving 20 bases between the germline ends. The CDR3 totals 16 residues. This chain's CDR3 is CASSSRLAERQQPQHF. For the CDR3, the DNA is TGTGCCAGCAGCTCACGACTAGCGGAGCGCCAGCAGCCCCAGCATTTT.

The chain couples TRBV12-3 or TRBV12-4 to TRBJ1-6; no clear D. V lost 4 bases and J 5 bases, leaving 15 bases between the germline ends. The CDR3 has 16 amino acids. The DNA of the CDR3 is TGTGCCAGCAGTTCCGATCCGGGCCCGAATAATTCACCCCTCCACTTT. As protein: CASSSDPGPNNSPLHF.

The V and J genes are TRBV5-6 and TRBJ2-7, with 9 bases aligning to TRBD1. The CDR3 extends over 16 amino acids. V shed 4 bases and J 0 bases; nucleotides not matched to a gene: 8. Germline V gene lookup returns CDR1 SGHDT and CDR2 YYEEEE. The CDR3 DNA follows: TGTGCCAGCAGCGGGGGGACAGGGAAGAGCTCCTACGAGCAGTACTTC. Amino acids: CASSGGTGKSSYEQYF.

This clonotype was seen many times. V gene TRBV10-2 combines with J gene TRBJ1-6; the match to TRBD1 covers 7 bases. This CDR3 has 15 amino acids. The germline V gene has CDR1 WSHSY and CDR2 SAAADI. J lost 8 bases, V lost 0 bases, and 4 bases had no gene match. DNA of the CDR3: TGCGCCAGCAGTGAGTCGACAGGGTTCTATTCACCCCTCCACTTT. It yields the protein CASSESTGFYSPLHF.

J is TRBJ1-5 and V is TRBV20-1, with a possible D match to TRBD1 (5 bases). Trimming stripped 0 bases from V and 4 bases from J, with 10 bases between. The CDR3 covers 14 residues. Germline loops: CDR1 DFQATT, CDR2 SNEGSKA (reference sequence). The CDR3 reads CSARDHDRNQPQHF. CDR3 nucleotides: TGCAGTGCTAGAGATCACGACAGAAATCAGCCCCAGCATTTT.

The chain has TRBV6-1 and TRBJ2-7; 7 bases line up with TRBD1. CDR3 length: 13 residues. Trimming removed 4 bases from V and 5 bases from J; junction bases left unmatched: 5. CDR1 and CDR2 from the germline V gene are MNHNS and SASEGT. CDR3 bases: TGTGCCAGCAGTGTCAACAGGGGAAACGAGCAGTACTTC. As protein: CASSVNRGNEQYF.

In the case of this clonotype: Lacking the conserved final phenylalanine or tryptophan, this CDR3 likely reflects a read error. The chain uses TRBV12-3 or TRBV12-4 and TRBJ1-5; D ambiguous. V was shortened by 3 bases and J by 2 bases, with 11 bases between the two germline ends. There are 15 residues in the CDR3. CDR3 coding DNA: TGTGCCAGCAGTTTGACGGCGTCGGGCAATCAGCCCCAGCATTCT. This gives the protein CASSLTASGNQPQHS.